One T cell receptor beta chain is described in this entry. Sequencing was performed with immunoSEQ multiplex PCR; in TCRdb, only in-frame clones are kept and a portion is missing. The sample lists 700,000 or so clones; 75% to 90% were seen once. This entry is derived from a study of shared T cell receptors in the human thymus. V lost 4 bases, J lost 2 bases, and 9 bases stayed unmatched. The CDR3 sequence is 16 residues long. CDR1 is GTSNPN, CDR2 SVGIG, per germline (reference sequence). Another study also made use of these data, one on human thymus T cells. From that study: Healthy Finnish infants undergoing corrective surgery for congenital heart defects were used as donors. During corrective heart surgery, resections were taken, and the thymus tissue came from them. V and J gene usage appeared biased in thymic and blood repertoires. Related studies noted strongly shared thymic repertoires across unrelated people.

What was sequenced was thymocytes. V is TRBV30 and J is TRBJ2-3, with 10 bases identical to TRBD2. This receptor was identified in a girl under three years old with a congenital heart defect. The CDR3 loop reads CAWTNPLAGNTDTQYF. The CDR3 DNA follows: TGTGCCTGGACGAACCCACTAGCGGGGAACACAGATACGCAGTATTTT.